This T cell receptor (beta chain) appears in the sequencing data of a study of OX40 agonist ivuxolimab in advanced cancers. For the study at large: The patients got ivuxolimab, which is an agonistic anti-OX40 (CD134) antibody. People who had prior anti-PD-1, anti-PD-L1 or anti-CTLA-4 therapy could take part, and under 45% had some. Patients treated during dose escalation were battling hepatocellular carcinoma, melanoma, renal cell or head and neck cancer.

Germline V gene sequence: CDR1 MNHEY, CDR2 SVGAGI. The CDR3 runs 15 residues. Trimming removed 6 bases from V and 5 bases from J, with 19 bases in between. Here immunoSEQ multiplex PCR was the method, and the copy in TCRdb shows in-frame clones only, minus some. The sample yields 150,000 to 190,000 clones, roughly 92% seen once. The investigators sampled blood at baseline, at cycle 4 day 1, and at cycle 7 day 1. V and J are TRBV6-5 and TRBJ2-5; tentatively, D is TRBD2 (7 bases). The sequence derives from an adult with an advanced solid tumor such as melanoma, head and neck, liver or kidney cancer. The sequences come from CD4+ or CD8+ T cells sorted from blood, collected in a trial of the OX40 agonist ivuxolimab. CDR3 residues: CASRTGPGRVETQYF. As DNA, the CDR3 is TGTGCCAGCAGGACAGGTCCAGGGAGGGTTGAGACCCAGTACTTC.